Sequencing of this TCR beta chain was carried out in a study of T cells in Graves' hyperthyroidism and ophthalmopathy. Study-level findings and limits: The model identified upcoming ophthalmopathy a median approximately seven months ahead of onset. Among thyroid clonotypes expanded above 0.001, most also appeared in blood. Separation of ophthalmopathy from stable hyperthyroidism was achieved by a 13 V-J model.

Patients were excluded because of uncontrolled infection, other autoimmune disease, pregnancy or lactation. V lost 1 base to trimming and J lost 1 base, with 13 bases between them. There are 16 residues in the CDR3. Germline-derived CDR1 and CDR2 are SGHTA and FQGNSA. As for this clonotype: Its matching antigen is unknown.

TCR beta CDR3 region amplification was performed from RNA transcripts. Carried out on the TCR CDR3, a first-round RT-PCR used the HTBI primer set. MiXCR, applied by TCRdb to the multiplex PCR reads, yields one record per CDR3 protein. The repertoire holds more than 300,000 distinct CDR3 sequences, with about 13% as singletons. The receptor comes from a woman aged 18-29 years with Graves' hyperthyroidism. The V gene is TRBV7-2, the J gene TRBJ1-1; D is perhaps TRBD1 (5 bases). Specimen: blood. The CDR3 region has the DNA TGTGCCAGCAGCTTAGGAAACAGGCTCACGAACACTGAAGCTTTCTTT. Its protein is CASSLGNRLTNTEAFF.